The source of this T cell receptor (beta chain) is a study of blood T cell repertoires in COVID-19. Turning to the study itself: Sites in the United States, Italy and Spain provided acute and convalescent COVID-19 samples. T cells, B-cell-depleted T cells, or PBMCs provided the cDNA or gDNA that served as material.

The germline V gene encodes CDR1 MDHEN and CDR2 SYDVKM. This CDR3 spans 12 amino acids. Deletions cut 5 bases from V and 8 bases from J, with 7 bases between. The table came from immunoSEQ multiplex PCR; TCRdb's copy has only in-frame clones and leaves some out. The data contain about 69,000 clones, more than 70% of them seen just once; the ten biggest clones take up more than 45%. Sequencing was carried out using peripheral blood. The rearrangement links TRBV28 to TRBJ1-6; D is perhaps TRBD1 (6 bases). This sequence originates from a human donor in a cohort sampled during active COVID-19. The CDR3 region is CASSHRDSPLHF. The DNA of the CDR3 is TGTGCCAGCAGTCACAGGGATTCACCCCTCCACTTT.